This TCR beta chain was found in a study of T cell repertoires in cytomegalovirus infection. Overall study results and limits: HLA-C-restricted CMV-specific TCR beta clonotypes were dominant in the ex vivo response.

Concerning this clonotype itself: The antigen remains undetermined.

One entry per CDR3 protein, called by TCRdb with MiXCR from the reads. The sample holds roughly 160,000 distinct CDR3 sequences; roughly 22% are singletons and the top ten take roughly 27%. Trimming left V 0 bases short and J 8 bases short, with 16 bases between. Germline CDR1 and CDR2: SGHVS and FNYEAQ. The CDR3 consists of 16 residues. This clonotype originated in a human donor in good health (CMV status not recorded). Some clones in this sample may be carry-over from other donors' samples. The specimen was CD8+ T cells from cultured PBMCs, collected from culture after CMV antigen stimulation. This chain connects TRBV7-6 to TRBJ1-4; unclear D gene. The CDR3 DNA reads TGTGCCAGCAGCTTAGCGCTCCTCCCCAGTGGCGAAAAACTGTTTTTT. As protein: CASSLALLPSGEKLFF.